Listed below are T cell receptor beta chains from one sample, sequenced in a study of OX40 agonist ivuxolimab in advanced cancers. Only in-frame clones appear in the TCRdb table, and some are missing; sequencing was by immunoSEQ multiplex PCR. Here the sample spans about 72,000 clones, approximately 89% being singletons. Here the sequenced sample was CD4+ or CD8+ T cells sorted from blood, taken in a trial of the OX40 agonist ivuxolimab. The receptor source for this set is an adult with an advanced solid tumor such as melanoma, head and neck, liver or kidney cancer. Both conserved end residues are part of each CDR3. Fields, in order: clone size, J gene, V gene, D gene, CDR3 DNA, CDR3 protein. A D gene is named only where the DNA matches it firmly. Clone size appears in some rows only: once, few, many, or a class for an expanded clone.

clone_size: .; j_call: TRBJ2-3; v_call: TRBV2; d_call: TRBD2; cdr3_nt: TGTGCCAGCAGTGACCCAGCCTTAGCGGGGGGCGTGGCAGATACGCAGTATTTT; cdr3_aa: CASSDPALAGGVADTQYF
clone_size: few; j_call: TRBJ1-2; v_call: TRBV10-3; d_call: TRBD1; cdr3_nt: TGTGCCATCAGTGCTCCGGAGGGACAGACTAACTATGGCTACACCTTC; cdr3_aa: CAISAPEGQTNYGYTF
clone_size: once; j_call: TRBJ2-5; v_call: TRBV5-1; d_call: .; cdr3_nt: TGCGCCAGCAGCTTGACCGCAGGAGTAGAGACCCAGTACTTC; cdr3_aa: CASSLTAGVETQYF
clone_size: .; j_call: TRBJ2-7; v_call: TRBV7-2; d_call: TRBD2; cdr3_nt: TGTGCCAGCAGCTTAGGACTAGCGGGAGACGAGCAGTACTTC; cdr3_aa: CASSLGLAGDEQYF
clone_size: .; j_call: TRBJ2-3; v_call: TRBV18; d_call: .; cdr3_nt: TGTGCCAGCTCACCACTCGGGGTTGTTGCAGATACGCAGTATTTT; cdr3_aa: CASSPLGVVADTQYF
clone_size: .; j_call: TRBJ2-7; v_call: TRBV15; d_call: .; cdr3_nt: TGTGCCACCAGCAGAGAAGGAACAGCCTTAGCCTACGAGCAGTACTTC; cdr3_aa: CATSREGTALAYEQYF
clone_size: .; j_call: TRBJ1-6; v_call: TRBV9; d_call: .; cdr3_nt: TGTGCCAGCAGCCTGGCGATTAATTCACCCCTCCACTTT; cdr3_aa: CASSLAINSPLHF
clone_size: .; j_call: TRBJ2-5; v_call: TRBV5-1; d_call: .; cdr3_nt: TGCGCCAGCAGCTTAGGGGTTCCCAGGGAGACCCAGTACTTC; cdr3_aa: CASSLGVPRETQYF
clone_size: .; j_call: TRBJ1-2; v_call: TRBV5-1; d_call: .; cdr3_nt: TGCGCCAGCAGCTTGGATGCCAGTAGCTATGGCTACACCTTC; cdr3_aa: CASSLDASSYGYTF
clone_size: .; j_call: TRBJ1-1; v_call: TRBV5-1; d_call: .; cdr3_nt: TGCGCCAGCAGCTTGGGTCCGGGAGGGGATGGGACTGAAGCTTTCTTT; cdr3_aa: CASSLGPGGDGTEAFF
clone_size: .; j_call: TRBJ2-5; v_call: TRBV7-8; d_call: .; cdr3_nt: TGTGCCAGCAGCTTTCCGGGGACTCGGGAGACCCAGTACTTC; cdr3_aa: CASSFPGTRETQYF
clone_size: .; j_call: TRBJ2-7; v_call: TRBV30; d_call: .; cdr3_nt: TGTGCCTGGAGTGTACCAGGGTACGAGCAGTACTTC; cdr3_aa: CAWSVPGYEQYF
clone_size: .; j_call: TRBJ2-1; v_call: TRBV5-1; d_call: .; cdr3_nt: TGCGCCAGCAGCTTGGAAACAATATACAATGAGCAGTTCTTC; cdr3_aa: CASSLETIYNEQFF
clone_size: .; j_call: TRBJ2-7; v_call: TRBV6-5; d_call: TRBD1; cdr3_nt: TGTGCCAGCACCTACGGACAGGGAACCGACGAGCAGTACTTC; cdr3_aa: CASTYGQGTDEQYF
clone_size: .; j_call: TRBJ2-7; v_call: TRBV6-6; d_call: .; cdr3_nt: TGTGCCAGCAGAAACGGTCCCTACGAGCAGTACTTC; cdr3_aa: CASRNGPYEQYF
clone_size: .; j_call: TRBJ2-5; v_call: TRBV19; d_call: .; cdr3_nt: TGTGCCAGTAGCCCAAGGGGGAGGGGTTTGGGGACCCAGTACTTC; cdr3_aa: CASSPRGRGLGTQYF
clone_size: .; j_call: TRBJ2-7; v_call: TRBV7-9; d_call: .; cdr3_nt: TGTGCCAGCAGCTCCACGGCGGGGATCGTGGGGGAGCAGTACTTC; cdr3_aa: CASSSTAGIVGEQYF
clone_size: .; j_call: TRBJ2-7; v_call: TRBV28; d_call: .; cdr3_nt: TGTGCCAGCAGCCTCCTAACACTCACCTACGAGCAGTACTTC; cdr3_aa: CASSLLTLTYEQYF
clone_size: .; j_call: TRBJ2-1; v_call: TRBV9; d_call: TRBD1; cdr3_nt: TGTGCCAGCAGCGTAGGGTCAGGGGGCTTCAATGAGCAGTTCTTC; cdr3_aa: CASSVGSGGFNEQFF
clone_size: .; j_call: TRBJ1-2; v_call: TRBV19; d_call: .; cdr3_nt: TGTGCCAGTAGTATAGCCAGAGGACCAAACTATGGCTACACCTTC; cdr3_aa: CASSIARGPNYGYTF
clone_size: .; j_call: TRBJ1-1; v_call: TRBV15; d_call: .; cdr3_nt: TGTGCCACCAGCAGAGATTTGCGAGCTGAAGCTTTCTTT; cdr3_aa: CATSRDLRAEAFF
clone_size: once; j_call: TRBJ2-7; v_call: TRBV6-1; d_call: .; cdr3_nt: TGTGCCAGCAGTCCGGACGGTTCCTACGAGCAGTACTTC; cdr3_aa: CASSPDGSYEQYF
clone_size: .; j_call: TRBJ1-5; v_call: TRBV7-9; d_call: TRBD1; cdr3_nt: TGTGCCAGCAGCCCAACAGGGGGCAGGAATCAGCCCCAGCATTTT; cdr3_aa: CASSPTGGRNQPQHF
clone_size: .; j_call: TRBJ2-1; v_call: TRBV10-3; d_call: .; cdr3_nt: TGTGCCATCAGTGGCTGGGGCTCCTACAATGAGCAGTTCTTC; cdr3_aa: CAISGWGSYNEQFF
clone_size: .; j_call: TRBJ2-1; v_call: TRBV19; d_call: .; cdr3_nt: TGTGCCAGTAGTATAGGATGGGACAGCGGGGGTTACAATGAGCAGTTCTTC; cdr3_aa: CASSIGWDSGGYNEQFF
clone_size: .; j_call: TRBJ2-1; v_call: TRBV28; d_call: TRBD2; cdr3_nt: TGTGCCAGCAGCCCCGCGGGGGGTTACAATGAGCAGTTCTTC; cdr3_aa: CASSPAGGYNEQFF
clone_size: .; j_call: TRBJ1-1; v_call: TRBV28; d_call: .; cdr3_nt: TGTGCCAGCAGTTTTTGGATGAACACTGAAGCTTTCTTT; cdr3_aa: CASSFWMNTEAFF
clone_size: .; j_call: TRBJ1-1; v_call: TRBV6-6; d_call: .; cdr3_nt: TGTGCCAGCAGTTACTCGAGGGGGGAGAGGGCTGAAGCTTTCTTT; cdr3_aa: CASSYSRGERAEAFF
clone_size: once; j_call: TRBJ2-7; v_call: TRBV10-1; d_call: .; cdr3_nt: TGCGCCAGCAGTGAGGGGCAGGGTAGAAAGGAGCAGTACTTC; cdr3_aa: CASSEGQGRKEQYF
clone_size: .; j_call: TRBJ2-7; v_call: TRBV6-1; d_call: .; cdr3_nt: TGTGCCAGCAGTGAGGGGCAGGGCGCTTCCTACGAGCAGTACTTC; cdr3_aa: CASSEGQGASYEQYF
clone_size: .; j_call: TRBJ1-4; v_call: TRBV5-1; d_call: TRBD1; cdr3_nt: TGCGCCAGCAGCTTGGCCGGGACAGGGGGCGAAAAACTGTTTTTT; cdr3_aa: CASSLAGTGGEKLFF
clone_size: .; j_call: TRBJ2-7; v_call: TRBV5-5; d_call: TRBD2; cdr3_nt: TGTGCCAGCAGCCTGGGACTAGCGGTCTACGAGCAGTACTTC; cdr3_aa: CASSLGLAVYEQYF
clone_size: once; j_call: TRBJ2-7; v_call: TRBV5-1; d_call: .; cdr3_nt: TGCGCCAGCAGCTTGGGTGGGGGGAACGAGCAGTACTTC; cdr3_aa: CASSLGGGNEQYF
clone_size: .; j_call: TRBJ1-5; v_call: TRBV6-1; d_call: .; cdr3_nt: TGTGCCAGCACCCGTGGAAATCAGCCCCAGCATTTT; cdr3_aa: CASTRGNQPQHF
clone_size: .; j_call: TRBJ1-5; v_call: TRBV6-5; d_call: .; cdr3_nt: TGTGCCAGCAGTTACGGGCAGGGCAATCAGCCCCAGCATTTT; cdr3_aa: CASSYGQGNQPQHF
clone_size: .; j_call: TRBJ2-5; v_call: TRBV28; d_call: .; cdr3_nt: TGTGCCAGCAGTTTAGGCAGGGGCCTTCAAGAGACCCAGTACTTC; cdr3_aa: CASSLGRGLQETQYF
clone_size: .; j_call: TRBJ2-7; v_call: TRBV5-1; d_call: TRBD2; cdr3_nt: TGCGCCAGCAGCCGGCGGGACTACCTCGCCTACGAGCAGTACTTC; cdr3_aa: CASSRRDYLAYEQYF
clone_size: .; j_call: TRBJ2-6; v_call: TRBV28; d_call: .; cdr3_nt: TGTGCCAGCAGTACGGGGGCCAACGTCCTGACTTTC; cdr3_aa: CASSTGANVLTF
clone_size: .; j_call: TRBJ2-1; v_call: TRBV5-4; d_call: .; cdr3_nt: TGTGCCAGCAGCTTTCTGGGAAACAATGAGCAGTTCTTC; cdr3_aa: CASSFLGNNEQFF
clone_size: once; j_call: TRBJ1-4; v_call: TRBV5-1; d_call: .; cdr3_nt: TGCGCCAGCAGCTTAGCCCCTAATGAAAAACTGTTTTTT; cdr3_aa: CASSLAPNEKLFF
clone_size: .; j_call: TRBJ2-5; v_call: TRBV5-1; d_call: TRBD2; cdr3_nt: TGCGCCAGCAGCTTCGGGGGGGCCGAGACCCAGTACTTC; cdr3_aa: CASSFGGAETQYF
clone_size: once; j_call: TRBJ2-4; v_call: TRBV27; d_call: TRBD1; cdr3_nt: TGTGCCAGCAGTTTATCGAGGGGACAGGGAGACATTCAGTACTTC; cdr3_aa: CASSLSRGQGDIQYF
clone_size: .; j_call: TRBJ2-3; v_call: TRBV5-1; d_call: TRBD1; cdr3_nt: TGCGCCAGCAGCTTCATGACAGGGACAGATACGCAGTATTTT; cdr3_aa: CASSFMTGTDTQYF
clone_size: .; j_call: TRBJ1-2; v_call: TRBV4-1; d_call: .; cdr3_nt: TGCGCCAGCAGCCCGCACACGGCCACCACGGGAGGCTACACCTTC; cdr3_aa: CASSPHTATTGGYTF
clone_size: .; j_call: TRBJ2-2; v_call: TRBV5-1; d_call: TRBD1; cdr3_nt: TGCGCCAGCAGCTTGGGACAGGGGCACACCGGGGAGCTGTTTTTT; cdr3_aa: CASSLGQGHTGELFF
clone_size: .; j_call: TRBJ2-7; v_call: TRBV21-1; d_call: .; cdr3_nt: TGTGCCAGCACCCGGACCCGTGGCTCTAGCGAGCAGTACTTC; cdr3_aa: CASTRTRGSSEQYF
clone_size: .; j_call: TRBJ2-7; v_call: TRBV18; d_call: .; cdr3_nt: TGTGCCAGCTCACCGGATCCGGTCTTGGGCGAGCAGTACTTC; cdr3_aa: CASSPDPVLGEQYF
clone_size: .; j_call: TRBJ1-1; v_call: TRBV7-8; d_call: .; cdr3_nt: TGTGCCAGCAGCTTCCGTACGGGCCATGAAGCTTTCTTT; cdr3_aa: CASSFRTGHEAFF
clone_size: .; j_call: TRBJ2-3; v_call: TRBV9; d_call: TRBD1; cdr3_nt: TGTGCCAGCAGCGTAGGCGGACAGGGTTTTGTTACGCAGTATTTT; cdr3_aa: CASSVGGQGFVTQYF
clone_size: .; j_call: TRBJ1-3; v_call: TRBV10-3; d_call: .; cdr3_nt: TGTGCCATCAGTCCGGTAGGAAACACCATATATTTT; cdr3_aa: CAISPVGNTIYF
clone_size: .; j_call: TRBJ2-5; v_call: TRBV4-1; d_call: .; cdr3_nt: TGCGCCAGCAGCCAAGGGTTCGGGATGGGGCAGAACCAAGAGACCCAGTACTTC; cdr3_aa: CASSQGFGMGQNQETQYF
clone_size: once; j_call: TRBJ1-1; v_call: TRBV7-2; d_call: .; cdr3_nt: TGTGCCAGCAGCTTAGTGGTCAGGGGCACTGAAGCTTTCTTT; cdr3_aa: CASSLVVRGTEAFF
clone_size: .; j_call: TRBJ2-5; v_call: TRBV6-6; d_call: TRBD2; cdr3_nt: TGTGCCAGCAGTCCCCGGCTAGCGGGGTATGAGACCCAGTACTTC; cdr3_aa: CASSPRLAGYETQYF
clone_size: .; j_call: TRBJ1-5; v_call: TRBV7-3; d_call: TRBD1; cdr3_nt: TGTGCCAGCAGCGGGACAGGGGGGCTCATAGATCAGCCCCAGCATTTT; cdr3_aa: CASSGTGGLIDQPQHF
clone_size: .; j_call: TRBJ2-3; v_call: TRBV9; d_call: .; cdr3_nt: TGTGCCAGCAGCGCACGACATTTGCGGGTCACAGATACGCAGTATTTT; cdr3_aa: CASSARHLRVTDTQYF
clone_size: once; j_call: TRBJ2-2; v_call: TRBV4-1; d_call: TRBD2; cdr3_nt: TGCGCCAGCAGCCAGTCGGGACTAGCGGGACCCTTGATCGGCACCGGGGAGCTGTTTTTT; cdr3_aa: CASSQSGLAGPLIGTGELFF
clone_size: once; j_call: TRBJ2-1; v_call: TRBV12-5; d_call: TRBD2; cdr3_nt: TGTGCTAGTGGTACGGGGACTAGCCGGAACAATGAGCAGTTCTTC; cdr3_aa: CASGTGTSRNNEQFF
clone_size: .; j_call: TRBJ1-2; v_call: TRBV10-3; d_call: .; cdr3_nt: TGTGCCATCGGAAGGAGGACGGGGGCAACTAACTATGGCTACACCTTC; cdr3_aa: CAIGRRTGATNYGYTF
clone_size: .; j_call: TRBJ2-3; v_call: TRBV6-6; d_call: .; cdr3_nt: TGTGCCTCCCGATTAGGGACGTTCACAGATACGCAGTATTTT; cdr3_aa: CASRLGTFTDTQYF
clone_size: .; j_call: TRBJ2-5; v_call: TRBV27; d_call: TRBD2; cdr3_nt: TGTGCCAGCAGTTTATGGGGTAGCGGGATCGAGACTCAGTACTTC; cdr3_aa: CASSLWGSGIETQYF